The clone carrying this TCR beta chain has a single count. This record comes from a study of blood T cell repertoires in COVID-19. Clones were sequenced by immunoSEQ multiplex PCR, and TCRdb holds only the in-frame ones, with some missing. The sample records about 39,000 clones, more than 65% being singletons. Looked up from germline, CDR1 is KGHSY and CDR2 is FQNENV. The J segment lost 8 bases and the V segment lost 5 bases, leaving 8 bases of the junction unmatched. This CDR3 is 13 amino acids long. The receptor was isolated from a man in his 70s with acute or convalescent COVID-19. The chain couples TRBV16 to TRBJ1-2, with 7 bases aligning to TRBD1. Specimen: peripheral blood. DNA for the CDR3: TGTGCCAGCAGCGAGGGACAGTCCGCCGGCTACACCTTC. Protein: CASSEGQSAGYTF.